This T cell receptor (beta chain) was profiled in a study of blood T cell repertoires in COVID-19. About the study: T cells, B-cell-depleted T cells, or PBMCs provided the cDNA or gDNA that served as material.

This clone appeared a few times. The CDR3 is 18 amino acids. V shed 1 base and J 1 base; nucleotides not matched to a gene: 10. Germline assignment: CDR1 LGHDT and CDR2 YNNKEL (reference sequence). Only in-frame clones appear in the TCRdb table, and some are missing; sequencing was by immunoSEQ multiplex PCR. Of 200,000 to 300,000 clones in the sample, roughly 83% were seen once. The origin of this receptor is an elderly man with acute or convalescent COVID-19. Input material: peripheral blood. The chain combines TRBV3-1 (or the pseudogene TRBV3-2) with TRBJ1-1, with 9 bases matching TRBD1. CDR3 coding DNA: TGTGCCAGCAGCCAAGTGGCCGGGACAGGGAGATGGAACACTGAAGCTTTCTTT. It translates to CASSQVAGTGRWNTEAFF.